The 29 T cell receptor beta chains presented below share a single source sample, sequenced in a study of blood T cell repertoires in COVID-19. Profiled with immunoSEQ multiplex PCR; TCRdb holds only in-frame clones, not every one. The data show more than 450,000 clones, 87% seen once. The sample was PBMCs or T cells enriched from blood (not recorded which). These receptors were obtained from a woman under 30 who had recovered from COVID-19.

This chain joins TRBV30 and TRBJ1-4; 8 positions match TRBD1. This CDR3 comprises 15 residues. Unmatched junction bases numbered 10, after V lost 0 bases and J lost 10 bases. Germline V gene sequence: CDR1 GTSNPN, CDR2 SVGIG (reference sequence). As DNA, the CDR3 is TGTGCCTGGAGTGTAAAGCAGGGGGCATTCGGAAAACTGTTTTTT. It encodes CAWSVKQGAFGKLFF.

The rearrangement joins TRBV7-9 to TRBJ2-2; 9 positions match TRBD2. Germline CDR1 is SEHNR and CDR2 is FQNEAQ (reference sequence). The CDR3 runs 15 residues. The V segment lost 6 bases and the J segment 3 bases; nucleotides outside the gene matches: 5. The CDR3 DNA sequence: TGTGCCAGCAGTTATGTAGCGGGGGACACCGGGGAGCTGTTTTTT. Translating gives CASSYVAGDTGELFF.

The chain has TRBV28 and TRBJ1-1; 10 bases map to TRBD1. The germline CDR1 and CDR2 sequences are MDHEN and SYDVKM. CDR3 length equals 15 residues. Trimming took 6 bases from V and 6 from J; bases not matched to a gene: 10. This CDR3 reads CASSPQGQGTAEAFF. The CDR3 nucleotides are TGTGCCAGCAGCCCCCAGGGACAGGGGACGGCTGAAGCTTTCTTT.

The CDR3 region is CASSTPIGANVLTF. CDR3 sequence (DNA): TGTGCCAGTAGTACCCCAATTGGGGCCAACGTCCTGACTTTC. V usage is TRBV19 and J usage is TRBJ2-6; no clear D. The CDR3 is 14 amino acids. CDR1 and CDR2 (germline): LNHDA, SQIVND (reference sequence). Trimming removed 4 bases from V and 3 bases from J, with 7 bases in between.

V and J are TRBV11-3 and TRBJ1-2, with D hard to call. Germline-derived CDR1 and CDR2 are SGHNT and YENEEA. The V and J ends lost 0 bases and 2 bases respectively, with 7 bases between them. This CDR3 region has 14 residues. CDR3 amino acids: CASSLDSPNYGYTF. CDR3 nucleotide sequence: TGTGCCAGCAGCTTAGATTCCCCGAACTATGGCTACACCTTC.

The CDR3, as DNA: TGTGCCAGCAGTCCACTCTCGACAGGGTACACCGGGGAGCTGTTTTTT. This codes for CASSPLSTGYTGELFF. The gene calls are TRBV27 and TRBJ2-2; TRBD1 agrees at 7 bases. V trimming: 5 bases; J trimming: 3 bases; junction bases outside the gene matches: 9. The CDR3 contains 16 residues. Germline-derived CDR1 and CDR2 are MNHEY and SMNVEV (reference sequence).

V gene TRBV7-2 combines with J gene TRBJ1-5; 7 positions agree with TRBD1. The CDR3 spans 15 residues. V gave up 1 base and J gave up 4 bases; unmatched junction bases: 4. Germline CDR1 and CDR2: SGHTA and FQGNSA. CDR3 protein: CASSLGDSFNQPQHF. The CDR3 DNA reads TGTGCCAGCAGCTTAGGGGACAGCTTTAATCAGCCCCAGCATTTT.

The chain uses TRBV3-1 (or the pseudogene TRBV3-2) and TRBJ2-7; D remains unclear. The CDR3 loop spans 15 amino acids. V was cut by 0 bases and J by 1 base, with 10 bases left in between. Germline CDR1 and CDR2: LGHDT and YNNKEL (reference sequence). The CDR3 DNA sequence: TGTGCCAGCAGCCAAGATTTTGTGGCATCCTACGAGCAGTACTTC. Its protein is CASSQDFVASYEQYF.

V and J are TRBV28 and TRBJ1-1, with D possibly TRBD1 on 6 matching bases. V lost 6 bases, J lost 4 bases, and 15 bases lay in between. The CDR3 is 14 residues long. The germline gives CDR1 MDHEN, CDR2 SYDVKM. The CDR3: CASRQGGGSTEAFF. CDR3 coding DNA: TGTGCCAGCAGGCAAGGCGGGGGCAGCACTGAAGCTTTCTTT.

V is TRBV6-5 and J is TRBJ2-7; maybe TRBD1 (6 bases). There are 16 residues in the CDR3. V gave up 0 bases and J gave up 9 bases, with 21 bases separating them. Per germline, CDR1 MNHEY and CDR2 SVGAGI. CDR3 nucleotide sequence: TGTGCCAGCAGTTACTCGAATCTCCCGGCACCAGGGGTGCAGTACTTC. Its protein is CASSYSNLPAPGVQYF.

This sequence joins TRBV24-1 and TRBJ2-7, with 7 positions matching TRBD1. The germline gives CDR1 KGHDR, CDR2 SFDVKD. The CDR3 consists of 13 residues. The ends lost 8 bases at V and 6 bases at J; junction bases unmatched: 9. CDR3 sequence: CATIRQGTGEQYF. CDR3 DNA: TGTGCCACCATCCGACAGGGTACGGGCGAGCAGTACTTC.

This chain uses TRBV10-1 with TRBJ2-7; D is ambiguous. The V end lost 0 bases, the J end lost 6 bases, and 9 bases lay between the germline ends. Per the germline V gene, CDR1 is WNHNN and CDR2 is SYGVQD (reference sequence). The CDR3 sequence is 13 residues long. CDR3 region: CASSESKGGEQYF. CDR3 nucleotide sequence: TGCGCCAGCAGTGAGTCGAAAGGCGGCGAGCAGTACTTC.

This clone turned up a few times. This sequence joins TRBV2 and TRBJ1-3, with 9 positions matching TRBD1. Germline CDR1 is SNHLY and CDR2 is FYNNEI. This CDR3 contains 16 residues. Losses at the gene ends were 6 bases for V and 5 bases for J; bases not matched to a gene: 11. The CDR3 DNA reads TGTGCCAGCAGGGGACAGGGACAAGCGTCTCGAAACACCATATATTTT. Protein sequence: CASRGQGQASRNTIYF.

J is TRBJ1-1 and V is TRBV19, with TRBD1 matching 7 bases. V shed 3 bases, J shed 1 base, and the junction held 8 bases outside the gene matches. This CDR3 region has 16 residues. Germline values: CDR1 LNHDA, CDR2 SQIVND (reference sequence). This chain's CDR3 is CASSMGDSYGNTEAFF. The DNA for the CDR3 is TGTGCCAGTAGTATGGGGGACAGTTACGGGAACACTGAAGCTTTCTTT.

J is TRBJ1-2 and V is TRBV3-1 (or the pseudogene TRBV3-2), with TRBD1 identical over 9 bases. Unmatched junction bases numbered 8, after V lost 1 base and J lost 8 bases. This CDR3 is 15 amino acids long. Germline assignment: CDR1 LGHDT and CDR2 YNNKEL (reference sequence). CDR3 bases: TGTGCCAGCAGCCAAGGGACACAGGGGGCGGGCGGCTACACCTTC. Protein: CASSQGTQGAGGYTF.

The chain links TRBV5-8 to TRBJ1-4, with 9 bases lining up with TRBD1. There are 15 residues in the CDR3. The V gene end was trimmed by 3 bases and the J gene end by 8 bases; junction bases not matched to a gene: 8. CDR1 is SGHTS, CDR2 YDEGEE, per germline. The CDR3 DNA reads as TGTGCCAGCAGCTCCACAGGGGGCGGGGACGAAAAACTGTTTTTT. Amino acids: CASSSTGGGDEKLFF. The full variable domain, its missing parts supplied by reference TRBV5-8 and TRBJ1-4, is EAGVTQSPTHLIKTRGQQATLRCSPISGHTSVYWYQQALGLGLQFLLWYDEGEERNRGNFPPRFSGRQFPNYSSELNVNALELEDSALYLCASSSTGGGDEKLFFGSGTQLSVL.

J is TRBJ1-5 and V is TRBV6-6; D gene ambiguous. V lost 2 bases and J 8 bases, leaving 7 bases between the germline ends. This CDR3 contains 12 residues. Germline values: CDR1 MNHNY, CDR2 SVGAGI (reference sequence). The CDR3 spells CASSYAGEPQHF. The CDR3 nucleotides read TGTGCCAGCAGTTACGCCGGGGAGCCCCAGCATTTT.

On this clone: This CDR3 is also generated by other DNA sequences in the sample. This sequence joins TRBV5-1 and TRBJ1-1, with 7 bases fitting TRBD1. The CDR3 is 14 residues long. Germline values: CDR1 SGHRS, CDR2 YFSETQ. V lost 2 bases to trimming and J lost 0 bases; unmatched junction nucleotides: 1. The CDR3 protein is CASSLQGMNTEAFF. The DNA for the CDR3 is TGCGCCAGCAGCTTACAGGGGATGAACACTGAAGCTTTCTTT. Supplemented by reference TRBV5-1 and TRBJ1-1, the full variable domain reads KAGVTQTPRYLIKTRGQQVTLSCSPISGHRSVSWYQQTPGQGLQFLFEYFSETQRNKGNFPGRFSGRQFSNSRSEMNVSTLELGDSALYLCASSLQGMNTEAFFGQGTRLTVV.

This rearrangement joins TRBV5-1 to TRBJ1-1; 7 nucleotides match TRBD1. J was trimmed by 5 bases and V by 7 bases; bases with no gene match: 8. The CDR3 loop spans 13 amino acids. Per germline, CDR1 SGHRS and CDR2 YFSETQ. The CDR3 bases are TGCGCCAGCGCACTGAACAGGGGAACTGAAGCTTTCTTT. This translates into CASALNRGTEAFF. The full variable domain, with the rest looked up from reference TRBV5-1 and TRBJ1-1, is KAGVTQTPRYLIKTRGQQVTLSCSPISGHRSVSWYQQTPGQGLQFLFEYFSETQRNKGNFPGRFSGRQFSNSRSEMNVSTLELGDSALYLCASALNRGTEAFFGQGTRLTVV.

The V call is TRBV29-1, the J call TRBJ2-5, with D perhaps TRBD2 (6 bases). Germline CDR1 SQVTM, CDR2 ANQGSEA. The germline V and J ends were trimmed by 7 bases and 5 bases, with 11 bases remaining between them. This CDR3 has 11 residues. CDR3 residues: CSAGTEETQYF. In nucleotides, the CDR3 is TGCAGCGCAGGGACTGAGGAGACCCAGTACTTC. The full variable domain, in which reference TRBV29-1 and TRBJ2-5 provide the parts outside the CDR3, is SAVISQKPSRDICQRGTSLTIQCQVDSQVTMMFWYRQQPGQSLTLIATANQGSEATYESGFVIDKFPISRPNLTFSTLTVSNMSPEDSSIYLCSAGTEETQYFGPGTRLLVL.

The rearrangement uses TRBV28 and TRBJ1-4; TRBD1 matches 7 bases. CDR1 MDHEN and CDR2 SYDVKM come from the germline V gene. V gave up 6 bases and J gave up 5 bases; unmatched junction bases: 3. This CDR3 has 13 residues. CDR3 nucleotide sequence: TGTGCCAGCAGCTTGACAGGGAATGAAAAACTGTTTTTT. Protein product: CASSLTGNEKLFF.

This clone turned up a few times. This rearrangement joins TRBV12-2 to TRBJ2-7; TRBD2, the D gene given by the table, was not confirmed from the DNA. TRBV12-2 is assigned pseudogene status. This CDR3 is 10 amino acids long. The CDR3 DNA sequence: TGTGCAAGTCTCGTCCGCGAGCAGTACTTC. Translated, it gives CASLVREQYF.

This clone was detected only once. This chain connects TRBV2 to TRBJ2-1; a weak D match, TRBD1 (6 bases). The V gene's germline CDR1 is SNHLY and CDR2 FYNNEI. Trimming stripped 4 bases from V and 8 bases from J, with 12 bases between. The CDR3 is 13 residues long. The DNA of the CDR3 is TGTGCCAGCAGTGGACGTGGGGGCGATGAGCAGTTCTTC. This sequence encodes CASSGRGGDEQFF. Based on the CDR3 plus reference TRBV2 and TRBJ2-1, the full variable domain is EPEVTQTPSHQVTQMGQEVILRCVPISNHLYFYWYRQILGQKVEFLVSFYNNEISEKSEIFDDQFSVERPDGSNFTLKIRSTKLEDSAMYFCASSGRGGDEQFFGPGTRLTVL.

The CDR3 DNA is TGTGCCAGCAGCCGTCCAGGACAGGGGTCTGGAAACACCATATATTTT. It encodes CASSRPGQGSGNTIYF. The rearrangement uses TRBV5-4 and TRBJ1-3; 9 bases are a match to TRBD1. V lost 4 bases to trimming and J lost 1 base; unmatched junction nucleotides: 6. The germline gives CDR1 SGHNT, CDR2 YYREEE (reference sequence). The CDR3 consists of 16 residues. Together with reference TRBV5-4 and TRBJ1-3, the CDR3 gives the full variable domain: ETGVTQSPTHLIKTRGQQVTLRCSSQSGHNTVSWYQQALGQGPQFIFQYYREEENGRGNFPPRFSGLQFPNYSSELNVNALELDDSALYLCASSRPGQGSGNTIYFGEGSWLTVV.

The chain couples TRBV28 to TRBJ1-3, with no clear D. Trimming removed 8 bases at V and 4 bases at J, with 9 bases between. This CDR3 region has 12 residues. Germline assignment: CDR1 MDHEN and CDR2 SYDVKM. CDR3 protein: CASLSGGNTIYF. The CDR3 DNA reads as TGTGCCAGCCTATCGGGGGGAAACACCATATATTTT.

The count of this clone is one. The genes are TRBV10-1 and TRBJ2-6; D is perhaps TRBD2 (6 bases). The germline V gene encodes CDR1 WNHNN and CDR2 SYGVQD (reference sequence). Trimming took 3 bases from V and 2 from J, leaving 8 bases between them. The CDR3 consists of 15 residues. Here the CDR3 DNA reads TGCGCCAGCAGTGAAGGAGGGGCTGGGGCCAACGTCCTGACTTTC. Its protein is CASSEGGAGANVLTF.

The V gene is TRBV5-6, the J gene TRBJ2-7; 9 bases align to TRBD1. Germline V gene lookup returns CDR1 SGHDT and CDR2 YYEEEE. V shed 4 bases and J 3 bases; nucleotides not matched to a gene: 14. CDR3 length equals 17 residues. The DNA of the CDR3 is TGTGCCAGCAGCACGGGACAGGGTTTGGGTTGGGGCTACGAGCAGTACTTC. Its translation is CASSTGQGLGWGYEQYF.

The chain has TRBV9 and TRBJ2-5; possibly TRBD2 for D (6 bases). Between the trimmed V and J ends, which lost 0 bases and 6 bases, there was a span of 12 bases. The V gene's germline CDR1 is SGDLS and CDR2 YYNGEE. The CDR3 has 14 residues. CDR3 amino acids: CASSVGTAGKTQYF. CDR3 nucleotide sequence: TGTGCCAGCAGCGTAGGGACGGCGGGGAAGACCCAGTACTTC.

The rearrangement joins TRBV12-5 to TRBJ2-3; D is undetermined. The germline gives CDR1 LGHNT, CDR2 FRNRAP. The germline V and J ends were trimmed by 2 bases and 4 bases, with 7 bases remaining between them. The CDR3 has 13 amino acids. The CDR3 DNA is TGTGCTAGTGGTTTGATCTTCCCAGATACGCAGTATTTT. This translates into CASGLIFPDTQYF.